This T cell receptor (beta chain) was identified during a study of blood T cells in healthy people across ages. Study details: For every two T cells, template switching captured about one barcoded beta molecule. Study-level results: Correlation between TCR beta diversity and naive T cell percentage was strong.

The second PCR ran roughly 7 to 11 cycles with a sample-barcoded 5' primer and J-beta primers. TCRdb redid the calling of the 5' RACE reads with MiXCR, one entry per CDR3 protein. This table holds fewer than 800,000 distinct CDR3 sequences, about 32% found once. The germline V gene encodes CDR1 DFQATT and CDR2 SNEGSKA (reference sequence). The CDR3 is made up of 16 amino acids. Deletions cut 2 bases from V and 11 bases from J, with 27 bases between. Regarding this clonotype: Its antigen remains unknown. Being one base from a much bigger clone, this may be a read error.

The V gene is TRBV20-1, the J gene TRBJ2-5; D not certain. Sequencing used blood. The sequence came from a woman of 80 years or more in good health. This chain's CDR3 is CSARPDGAGVWNEQYF. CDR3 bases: TGCAGTGCTAGACCTGATGGAGCAGGTGTTTGGAATGAGCAGTACTTC.